This TCR beta chain was observed in a study of OX40 agonist ivuxolimab in advanced cancers. About the research overall: Hepatocellular carcinoma, melanoma, renal cell or head and neck cancer was diagnosed in the dose-escalation patients. Subjects had a mean age of around 60 years, with a range of about 23 to 85; less than 90% were male.

Generated by immunoSEQ multiplex PCR, the TCRdb table keeps only in-frame clones and is missing some. The data hold approximately 44,000 clones, with roughly 86% observed a single time. The sequencing here drew on CD4+ or CD8+ T cells sorted from blood, taken in a trial of the OX40 agonist ivuxolimab. The clonotype comes from an adult with an advanced solid tumor such as melanoma, head and neck, liver or kidney cancer.

CDR3 sequence reads: CASSLEDNYGYTF. In DNA, the CDR3 is TGTGCCAGCAGCTTGGAAGATAACTATGGCTACACCTTC. The J gene is TRBJ1-2, the V gene TRBV5-4, with D unresolved. This CDR3 has 13 residues. Germline values: CDR1 SGHNT, CDR2 YYREEE (reference sequence). Trimming pared 0 bases from V and 1 base from J, leaving 4 bases between.